This TCR beta chain was captured by sequencing in a study of blood T cell repertoires in COVID-19. Study summary: From the United States, Italy and Spain came samples of acute and convalescent COVID-19.

This CDR3 has 16 amino acids. Participants were aged roughly 18 to 90 years from more than 20 US areas. Participants were placed into cohorts based on the clinical history they reported. The recovered donors of Cohort 3 showed two negative PCRs, clearance, or symptom resolution. The assay was immunoSEQ multiplex PCR, and TCRdb's table has in-frame clones only and misses some. The table shows 120,000 to 150,000 clones, with around 85% occurring only once. The receptor's source is a woman in her thirties or forties who had recovered from COVID-19. The sequencing input was PBMCs or T cells enriched from blood (not recorded which). The chain employs TRBV21-1 and TRBJ2-1; the table names TRBD1, a call not compared with the DNA. TRBV21-1 is recorded as a pseudogene. The CDR3 DNA reads TGTGCCAGCAGCAAAGCGGCAGACAGGGGGGGAAACGAGCAGTTCTTC. Amino acid sequence: CASSKAADRGGNEQFF.